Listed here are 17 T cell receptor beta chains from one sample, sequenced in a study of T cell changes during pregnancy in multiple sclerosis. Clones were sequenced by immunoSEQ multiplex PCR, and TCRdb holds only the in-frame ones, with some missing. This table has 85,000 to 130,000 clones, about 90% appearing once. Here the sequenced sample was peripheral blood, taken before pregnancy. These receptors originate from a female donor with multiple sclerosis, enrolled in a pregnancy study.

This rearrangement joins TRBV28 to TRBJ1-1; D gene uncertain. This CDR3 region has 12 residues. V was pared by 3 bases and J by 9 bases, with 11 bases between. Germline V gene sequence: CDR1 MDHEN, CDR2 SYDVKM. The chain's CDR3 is CASSLPPGKAFF. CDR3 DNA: TGTGCCAGCAGTTTGCCGCCAGGTAAAGCTTTCTTT.

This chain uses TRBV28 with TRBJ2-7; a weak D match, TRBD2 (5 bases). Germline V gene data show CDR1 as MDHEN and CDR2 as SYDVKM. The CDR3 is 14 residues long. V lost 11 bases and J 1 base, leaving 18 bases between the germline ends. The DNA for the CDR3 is TGTGCCTCCACACAGAGCGGTACATCCTACGAGCAGTACTTC. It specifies CASTQSGTSYEQYF.

CDR3 sequence: CASGLHPSAGGSNEQFF. The CDR3 region has the DNA TGTGCTAGTGGTTTGCACCCATCAGCGGGAGGTTCGAATGAGCAGTTCTTC. The V gene is TRBV12-5, the J gene TRBJ2-1, with 9 bases identical to TRBD2. V dropped 2 bases and J dropped 7; count of bases not matched to a gene: 12. CDR3 size: 17 residues. In germline, CDR1 is LGHNT, CDR2 FRNRAP.

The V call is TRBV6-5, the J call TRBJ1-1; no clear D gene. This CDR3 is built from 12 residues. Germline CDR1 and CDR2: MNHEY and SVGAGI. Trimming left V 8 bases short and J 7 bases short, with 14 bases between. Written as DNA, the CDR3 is TGTGCCAGCGGTCTAAACCCACTTGAAGCTTTCTTT. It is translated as CASGLNPLEAFF.

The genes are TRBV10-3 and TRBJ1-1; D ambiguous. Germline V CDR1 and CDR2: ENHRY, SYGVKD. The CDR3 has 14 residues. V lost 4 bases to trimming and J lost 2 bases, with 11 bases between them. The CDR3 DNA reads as TGTGCCATCAGTGGGTCGACTGATAACACTGAAGCTTTCTTT. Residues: CAISGSTDNTEAFF.

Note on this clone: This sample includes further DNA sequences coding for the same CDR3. The chain's CDR3 is CASSADRGTGELFF. The CDR3 DNA reads as TGTGCCAGTAGTGCGGACCGAGGGACCGGGGAGCTGTTTTTT. This chain uses TRBV19 with TRBJ2-2; tentative D call: TRBD2 (5 bases). This CDR3 is 14 amino acids long. Germline lookup yields CDR1 LNHDA and CDR2 SQIVND (reference sequence). Trimming removed 5 bases at V and 5 bases at J, with 12 bases between.

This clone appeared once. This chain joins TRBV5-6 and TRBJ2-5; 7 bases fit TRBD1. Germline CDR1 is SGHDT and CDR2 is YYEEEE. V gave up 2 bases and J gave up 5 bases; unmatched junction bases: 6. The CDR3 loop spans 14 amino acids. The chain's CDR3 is CASSLTGVRETQYF. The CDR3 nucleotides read TGTGCCAGCAGCTTAACAGGGGTCCGCGAGACCCAGTACTTC.

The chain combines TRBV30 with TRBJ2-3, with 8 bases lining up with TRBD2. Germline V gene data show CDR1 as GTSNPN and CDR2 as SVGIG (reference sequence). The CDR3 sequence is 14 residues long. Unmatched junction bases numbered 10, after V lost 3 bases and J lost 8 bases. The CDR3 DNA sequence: TGTGCCTGGAGGGAACGGGGGGGGAGGGGTACGCAGTATTTT. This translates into CAWRERGGRGTQYF. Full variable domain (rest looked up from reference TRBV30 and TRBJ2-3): SQTIHQWPATLVQPVGSPLSLECTVEGTSNPNLYWYRQAAGRGLQLLFYSVGIGQISSEVPQNLSASRPQDRQFILSSKKLLLSDSGFYLCAWRERGGRGTQYFGPGTRLTVL.

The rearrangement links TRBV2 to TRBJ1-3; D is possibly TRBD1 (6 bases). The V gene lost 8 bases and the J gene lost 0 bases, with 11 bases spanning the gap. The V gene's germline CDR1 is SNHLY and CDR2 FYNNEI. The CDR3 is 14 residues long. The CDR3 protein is CASSRGSSGNTIYF. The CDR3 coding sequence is TGTGCCAGCTCTAGGGGGTCCTCTGGAAACACCATATATTTT.

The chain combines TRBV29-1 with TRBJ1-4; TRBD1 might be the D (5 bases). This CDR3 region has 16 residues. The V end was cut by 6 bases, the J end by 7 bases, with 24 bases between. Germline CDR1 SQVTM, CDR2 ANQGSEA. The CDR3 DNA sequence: TGCAGCGTCCAATCGGGGCGGGGGGAGAGTACTGAAAAACTGTTTTTT. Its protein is CSVQSGRGESTEKLFF.

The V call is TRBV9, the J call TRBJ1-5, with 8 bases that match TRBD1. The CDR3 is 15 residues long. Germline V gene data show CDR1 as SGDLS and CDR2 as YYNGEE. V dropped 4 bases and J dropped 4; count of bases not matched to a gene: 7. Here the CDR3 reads CASSTGQGANQPQHF. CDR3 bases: TGTGCCAGCAGCACCGGGCAGGGGGCGAATCAGCCCCAGCATTTT.

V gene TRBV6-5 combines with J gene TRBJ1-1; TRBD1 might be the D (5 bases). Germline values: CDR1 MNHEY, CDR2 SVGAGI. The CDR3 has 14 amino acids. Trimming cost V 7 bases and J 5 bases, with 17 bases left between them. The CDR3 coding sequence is TGTGCCAGCAATGTTGGGGGGGGGTGGACTGAAGCTTTCTTT. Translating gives CASNVGGGWTEAFF.

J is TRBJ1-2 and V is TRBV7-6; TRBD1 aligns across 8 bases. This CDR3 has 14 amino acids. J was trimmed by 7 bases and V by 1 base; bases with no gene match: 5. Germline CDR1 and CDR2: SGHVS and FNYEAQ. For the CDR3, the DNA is TGTGCCAGCAGCTTAGAGCAGGGGGCTGGTGGCTACACCTTC. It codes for CASSLEQGAGGYTF.

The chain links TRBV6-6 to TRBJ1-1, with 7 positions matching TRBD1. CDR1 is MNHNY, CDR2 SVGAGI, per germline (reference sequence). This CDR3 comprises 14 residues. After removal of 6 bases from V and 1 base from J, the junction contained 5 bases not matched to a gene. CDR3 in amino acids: CASRTTGENTEAFF. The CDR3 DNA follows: TGTGCCAGCAGGACCACAGGGGAGAACACTGAAGCTTTCTTT.

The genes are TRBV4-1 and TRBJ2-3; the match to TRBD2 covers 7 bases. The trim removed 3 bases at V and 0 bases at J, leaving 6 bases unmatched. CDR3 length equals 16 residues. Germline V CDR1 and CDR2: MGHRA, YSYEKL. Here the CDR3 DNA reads TGCGCCAGCAGCCATTCGGGGGGAGGTAGCACAGATACGCAGTATTTT. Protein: CASSHSGGGSTDTQYF.

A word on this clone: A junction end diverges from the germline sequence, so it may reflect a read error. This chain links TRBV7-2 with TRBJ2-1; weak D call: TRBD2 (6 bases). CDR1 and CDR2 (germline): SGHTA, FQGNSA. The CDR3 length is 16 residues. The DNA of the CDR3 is TGTGCCAGCAGCTTAGTACCGGACCCCGGGACTTTCCCGGCGATCTTC. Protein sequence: CASSLVPDPGTFPAIF.

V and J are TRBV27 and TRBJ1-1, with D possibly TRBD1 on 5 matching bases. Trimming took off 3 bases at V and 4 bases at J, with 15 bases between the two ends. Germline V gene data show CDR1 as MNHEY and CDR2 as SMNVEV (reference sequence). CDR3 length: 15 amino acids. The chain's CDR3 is CASSFRAGKATEAFF. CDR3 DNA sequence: TGTGCCAGCAGTTTTCGGGCAGGGAAGGCCACTGAAGCTTTCTTT.